A single TCR beta chain is shown here with its context. This record belongs to a study of blood T cell repertoires in COVID-19. Study-wide background: The study drew acute and convalescent COVID-19 samples from the United States, Italy and Spain. Sources were T cells, B-cell-depleted T cells, or PBMCs; the material itself was cDNA or gDNA.

V shed 4 bases and J shed 1 base, with 5 bases lying between them. There are 12 residues in the CDR3. Germline-derived CDR1 and CDR2 are SGHRS and YFSETQ. Original analysis: How many nucleated cells were present was estimated from reference gene primer amplification. Sequenced by immunoSEQ multiplex PCR; TCRdb stores in-frame clones only, minus some. From that table come the V and J calls and clone size; the DNA was used to work out D and trimming. The table has some 49,000 clones, roughly nine tenths seen once. The chain employs TRBV5-1 and TRBJ1-1, with D unresolved. The source material was peripheral blood. The clonotype comes from a man between 70 and 80 years old with active COVID-19. The CDR3, as DNA: TGCGCCAGCAGCCTAAAGAACACTGAAGCTTTCTTT. This encodes CASSLKNTEAFF.